This T cell receptor (beta chain) was recovered during a study of post-analysis software for immune sequencing data. cDNA libraries of TCR beta carried unique molecular identifiers. With about 0.85 to 10 million T cells as the source, a few hundred thousand cDNA molecules resulted. TCRdb independently ran MiXCR on the PCR reads; one entry per CDR3 protein. The table records 650,000 to 900,000 distinct CDR3 sequences, just over 45% of them present only once. This CDR3 has 16 amino acids. Study observations and caveats: Versus controls, multiple sclerosis patients showed significantly lower diversity (normalized Chao1). Higher frequency in patients than in controls was seen for roughly five TRBV segments, with TRBV5-6, TRBV5-1 and TRBV20-1 among them.

Regarding this clonotype: The target antigen is unknown.

The V call is TRBV21-1, the J call TRBJ1-5; TRBD1, the table's D call, was not compared with the DNA. TRBV21-1 is a recognized pseudogene. This sequence was found in a girl aged 5 to 17 with multiple sclerosis. Sequencing was done on a sample of blood. CDR3 region: CASSIGTGDLNQPQHF. DNA of the CDR3: TGTGCCAGCAGCATAGGGACAGGGGATCTTAATCAGCCCCAGCATTTT.